These 32 T cell receptor beta chains originate from one sample sequenced in a study of control samples from healthy donors and cancer patients. The repertoire was sequenced with immunoSEQ multiplex PCR; TCRdb's copy has only in-frame clones and lacks some. Found here are about 80,000 clones, roughly 91% of them singletons; the top ten hold approximately 7.6%. Sequencing was done on a sample of blood. These receptor sequences come from a woman aged 55-70 years in good health.

This chain connects TRBV2 to TRBJ2-1, with 11 bases identical to TRBD1. The CDR3 totals 13 residues. CDR1 and CDR2 (germline): SNHLY, FYNNEI. J lost 6 bases, V lost 11 bases, and 6 bases had no gene match. The CDR3 DNA reads as TGTGCCGGATCCGGGACAGGGGGCAATGAGCAGTTCTTC. This codes for CAGSGTGGNEQFF.

This chain connects TRBV18 to TRBJ2-5; D gene uncertain. Germline values: CDR1 KGHSH, CDR2 LQKENI. CDR3 length: 15 amino acids. Trimming took off 0 bases at V and 4 bases at J, with 12 bases between the two ends. Here the CDR3 reads CASSPPSGFSETQYF. The CDR3, as DNA: TGTGCCAGCTCACCACCGTCAGGATTCTCAGAGACCCAGTACTTC.

CDR3 in amino acids: CASSPSGGGIGTQYF. The CDR3 region has the DNA TGTGCCAGCAGCCCTAGCGGGGGGGGGATCGGGACCCAGTACTTC. The chain recombines TRBV3-1 (or the pseudogene TRBV3-2) with TRBJ2-5; 12 nucleotides align to TRBD2. The V and J ends lost 4 bases and 7 bases, in that order; junction bases with no gene match: 7. The CDR3 is 15 residues long. Looked up from germline, CDR1 is LGHDT and CDR2 is YNNKEL (reference sequence).

The CDR3 reads CASSTRPQSYGYTF. As DNA, the CDR3 is TGCGCCAGCAGCACCCGACCCCAAAGCTATGGCTACACCTTC. V is TRBV5-1 and J is TRBJ1-2; D call uncertain. The V gene lost 4 bases and the J gene lost 4 bases, with 14 bases spanning the gap. The CDR3 loop spans 14 amino acids. In germline, CDR1 is SGHRS, CDR2 YFSETQ.

The genes are TRBV6-5 and TRBJ1-1; possibly TRBD1 for D (6 bases). The germline CDR1 and CDR2 sequences are MNHEY and SVGAGI. The CDR3 is 11 amino acids. The CDR3 spells CAGQTNTEAFF. CDR3 nucleotide sequence: TGTGCGGGACAAACGAACACTGAAGCTTTCTTT.

The genes are TRBV5-4 and TRBJ2-3; 11 positions agree with TRBD2. Germline V gene sequence: CDR1 SGHNT, CDR2 YYREEE (reference sequence). The CDR3 is made up of 15 amino acids. J lost 2 bases, V lost 3 bases, and 2 bases had no gene match. For the CDR3, the DNA is TGTGCCAGCAGCTCGACTAGCGGGACCACAGATACGCAGTATTTT. This encodes CASSSTSGTTDTQYF.

The V call is TRBV7-9, the J call TRBJ1-1; D is uncertain. Between the trimmed V and J ends, which lost 4 bases and 4 bases, there was a span of 13 bases. CDR3 length: 14 amino acids. The germline CDR1 and CDR2 sequences are SEHNR and FQNEAQ (reference sequence). The CDR3 DNA sequence: TGTGCCAGCAGCTCCAGAGGGATCTTCACTGAAGCTTTCTTT. Its translation is CASSSRGIFTEAFF.

The V and J genes are TRBV18 and TRBJ1-3; D may be TRBD1 (5 bases). The CDR3 has 15 amino acids. Trimming removed 3 bases at V and 0 bases at J, with 9 bases between. Germline CDR1 is KGHSH and CDR2 is LQKENI. CDR3 region: CASSPQGTSGNTIYF. The CDR3 coding sequence is TGTGCCAGCTCACCGCAAGGGACCTCTGGAAACACCATATATTTT.

This chain uses TRBV30 with TRBJ1-4; D remains unclear. CDR1 is GTSNPN and CDR2 is SVGIG in the germline V gene (reference sequence). The length of the CDR3 is 15 residues. The V and J ends lost 1 base and 7 bases respectively, with 16 bases between them. This chain's CDR3 is CAWSGEGVGSEKLFF. Here the CDR3 DNA reads TGTGCCTGGAGTGGGGAGGGCGTTGGGAGTGAAAAACTGTTTTTT.

J is TRBJ1-3 and V is TRBV29-1; no clear D. CDR1 and CDR2 (germline): SQVTM, ANQGSEA. This CDR3 spans 13 amino acids. Trimming shortened V by 3 bases and J by 0 bases, and 6 bases separated the two germline ends. The CDR3 spells CSVEHISGNTIYF. The CDR3 DNA reads as TGCAGCGTTGAGCATATCTCTGGAAACACCATATATTTT.

The chain links TRBV10-3 to TRBJ2-7; weak D call: TRBD2 (5 bases). Germline CDR1 ENHRY, CDR2 SYGVKD. The CDR3 has 13 amino acids. V lost 8 bases to trimming and J lost 2 bases, with 13 bases between them. The CDR3: CAIRGSSPYEQYF. Here the CDR3 DNA reads TGTGCCATCCGAGGGTCGTCTCCCTACGAGCAGTACTTC.

This chain connects TRBV2 to TRBJ1-5; 11 bases are shared with TRBD1. Unmatched junction bases numbered 12, after V lost 3 bases and J lost 5 bases. From germline, CDR1 is SNHLY and CDR2 FYNNEI. The CDR3 totals 18 residues. The CDR3 protein is CASSDPSRDRGEDQPQHF. Written as DNA, the CDR3 is TGTGCCAGCAGTGACCCAAGCCGGGACAGGGGGGAAGATCAGCCCCAGCATTTT. The variable domain in full, completed from reference TRBV2 and TRBJ1-5, reads EPEVTQTPSHQVTQMGQEVILRCVPISNHLYFYWYRQILGQKVEFLVSFYNNEISEKSEIFDDQFSVERPDGSNFTLKIRSTKLEDSAMYFCASSDPSRDRGEDQPQHFGDGTRLSIL.

The V gene is TRBV14, the J gene TRBJ2-1; 11 bases fit TRBD2. This CDR3 contains 15 residues. Germline V CDR1 and CDR2: SGHDN, FVKESK. The V segment lost 4 bases and the J segment 4 bases; nucleotides outside the gene matches: 3. This chain's CDR3 is CASSPRLAGYNEQFF. In nucleotides, the CDR3 is TGTGCCAGCAGCCCTCGACTAGCGGGGTACAATGAGCAGTTCTTC. Complete variable domain (other parts from reference TRBV14 and TRBJ2-1): EAGVTQFPSHSVIEKGQTVTLRCDPISGHDNLYWYRRVMGKEIKFLLHFVKESKQDESGMPNNRFLAERTGGTYSTLKVQPAELEDSGVYFCASSPRLAGYNEQFFGPGTRLTVL.

CDR3 loop: CASSIVGGRGGNQPQHF. The CDR3 nucleotides are TGTGCCAGTAGTATCGTGGGGGGGCGCGGGGGCAATCAGCCCCAGCATTTT. The rearrangement uses TRBV19 and TRBJ1-5, with TRBD1 as a possible D gene (6 bases). Germline values: CDR1 LNHDA, CDR2 SQIVND (reference sequence). This CDR3 contains 17 residues. The germline V and J ends were trimmed by 3 bases and 2 bases, with 17 bases remaining between them.

CDR3 bases: TGTGCCAGCAGCCAAGATCACAGACCGATTGGAAACACCATATATTTT. Protein: CASSQDHRPIGNTIYF. The chain carries TRBV3-1 (or the pseudogene TRBV3-2) and TRBJ1-3, with D hard to call. Trimming pared 0 bases from V and 3 bases from J, leaving 12 bases between. CDR1 and CDR2 (germline): LGHDT, YNNKEL (reference sequence). This CDR3 spans 16 amino acids.

This clone was detected only a few times. The gene calls are TRBV6-5 and TRBJ2-1; 7 nucleotides match TRBD1. CDR1 is MNHEY, CDR2 SVGAGI, per germline. CDR3 length: 15 residues. Unmatched junction bases numbered 5, after V lost 6 bases and J lost 0 bases. CDR3 residues: CASSLDRNSYNEQFF. DNA for the CDR3: TGTGCCAGCAGCTTGGACAGGAACTCCTACAATGAGCAGTTCTTC.

This clone was seen just once. The V call is TRBV10-2, the J call TRBJ2-2; D is perhaps TRBD1 (9 bases). The CDR3 sequence is 16 residues long. Trimming pared 6 bases from V and 7 bases from J, leaving 21 bases between. Germline V gene sequence: CDR1 WSHSY, CDR2 SAAADI. In DNA form, the CDR3 reads TGCGCCAGCAGCCGGGAGGGACAGGGCTGGGGCGGGGAGCTGTTTTTT. Protein: CASSREGQGWGGELFF.

In this sample, this clone turned up once. CDR3 DNA sequence: TGTGCCAGCAGGTCCGGACAGGGGAACTACAATGAGCAGTTCTTC. As protein: CASRSGQGNYNEQFF. This chain joins TRBV6-5 and TRBJ2-1, with 9 bases matching TRBD1. This CDR3 spans 15 amino acids. CDR1 and CDR2 from the germline V gene are MNHEY and SVGAGI. Unmatched junction bases numbered 6, after V lost 6 bases and J lost 3 bases.

V is TRBV10-3 and J is TRBJ1-5; D is unclear. Germline V CDR1 and CDR2: ENHRY, SYGVKD. Trimming removed 9 bases at V and 3 bases at J, with 6 bases between. This CDR3 is built from 11 residues. The chain's CDR3 is CAIGYNQPQHF. CDR3 in DNA: TGTGCCATTGGGTACAATCAGCCCCAGCATTTT.

The chain has TRBV27 and TRBJ2-3, with 9 bases identical to TRBD2. The CDR3 loop spans 17 amino acids. Germline V gene sequence: CDR1 MNHEY, CDR2 SMNVEV (reference sequence). With 6 bases clipped from V and 0 bases from J, the junction kept 10 bases outside the gene matches. The CDR3 DNA reads TGTGCCAGCAGACCACGCGGGGGGGGCACTAGCACAGATACGCAGTATTTT. The encoded protein is CASRPRGGGTSTDTQYF.

This rearrangement joins TRBV9 to TRBJ2-3; possibly TRBD2 for D (5 bases). CDR1 is SGDLS and CDR2 is YYNGEE in the germline V gene. V was pared by 3 bases and J by 2 bases, with 19 bases between. CDR3 size: 17 residues. CDR3 sequence: CASSDARAPFATDTQYF. CDR3 bases: TGTGCCAGCAGCGACGCGAGGGCCCCTTTTGCCACAGATACGCAGTATTTT.

In this sample, this clone turned up once. The V gene is TRBV3-1 (or the pseudogene TRBV3-2), the J gene TRBJ2-7, with D perhaps assigned TRBD1 or TRBD2 (5 bases each). The CDR3 length is 16 residues. Trimming pared 3 bases from V and 2 bases from J, leaving 17 bases between. Per germline, CDR1 LGHDT and CDR2 YNNKEL (reference sequence). The CDR3 coding sequence is TGTGCCAGCAGCCACAAGCCGGGACGCGTTCCCTACGAGCAGTACTTC. This sequence encodes CASSHKPGRVPYEQYF.

This chain connects TRBV19 to TRBJ1-6; D possibly corresponds to TRBD1 (5 bases). This CDR3 is built from 13 residues. The V end was cut by 6 bases, the J end by 11 bases, with 14 bases between. CDR1 and CDR2 (germline): LNHDA, SQIVND (reference sequence). CDR3 DNA: TGTGCCAGTAGGAGGATGACAGCGGCACCCCTCCACTTT. Protein: CASRRMTAAPLHF.

The chain joins TRBV6-1 to TRBJ1-5; D may be TRBD1 (6 bases). This CDR3 is 15 amino acids long. Trimming removed 0 bases from V and 5 bases from J, with 11 bases in between. Germline values: CDR1 MNHNS, CDR2 SASEGT. In DNA, the CDR3 is TGTGCCAGCAGTGAAGCATCGGGGGGCGATCAGCCCCAGCATTTT. Translation gives CASSEASGGDQPQHF.

The CDR3 DNA sequence: TGTGCCAGCAGTCCAGGGACGGAGGCGGGTGAAAAACTGTTTTTT. It translates to CASSPGTEAGEKLFF. The chain employs TRBV28 and TRBJ1-4, with D possibly matching TRBD1 (5 bases). V lost 5 bases and J lost 7, with 17 bases in between. Germline-derived CDR1 and CDR2 are MDHEN and SYDVKM. The CDR3 spans 15 residues.

The chain recombines TRBV20-1 with TRBJ2-1, with D perhaps TRBD2 (6 bases). Germline V gene sequence: CDR1 DFQATT, CDR2 SNEGSKA (reference sequence). CDR3 length equals 11 residues. The V gene lost 3 bases and the J gene lost 7 bases, with 7 bases spanning the gap. CDR3 sequence: CSAREGNEQFF. The CDR3 DNA is TGCAGTGCTAGGGAGGGGAATGAGCAGTTCTTC.

Points on this clone: At one end, the junction sequence differs from germline, possibly due to a read error. The chain is built from TRBV28 and TRBJ1-5, with a tentative D call TRBD1 (6 bases). The CDR3 runs 15 residues. CDR1 MDHEN and CDR2 SYDVKM come from the germline V gene. This chain's CDR3 is CASSPQQGSNQPRHF. The CDR3 DNA is TGTGCCAGCAGTCCCCAACAGGGAAGCAATCAGCCCCGGCATTTT.

The genes are TRBV5-4 and TRBJ2-3; TRBD2 aligns across 10 bases. CDR3 length: 15 amino acids. The germline V gene encodes CDR1 SGHNT and CDR2 YYREEE (reference sequence). V trimming: 4 bases; J trimming: 1 base; junction bases outside the gene matches: 3. For the CDR3, the DNA is TGTGCCAGCAGCCGCGGGACTAGCGGCACAGATACGCAGTATTTT. Encoded protein: CASSRGTSGTDTQYF. Drawing the rest from reference TRBV5-4 and TRBJ2-3, the complete variable domain is ETGVTQSPTHLIKTRGQQVTLRCSSQSGHNTVSWYQQALGQGPQFIFQYYREEENGRGNFPPRFSGLQFPNYSSELNVNALELDDSALYLCASSRGTSGTDTQYFGPGTRLTVL.

The table lists this clone with a count of one. The V and J genes are TRBV30 and TRBJ1-3; weak D call: TRBD1 (5 bases). Trimming removed 4 bases at V and 7 bases at J, with 8 bases between. Per the germline V gene, CDR1 is GTSNPN and CDR2 is SVGIG (reference sequence). CDR3 length equals 11 residues. CDR3 nucleotides: TGTGCCTGGACGCGGGGGAACACCATATATTTT. This gives the protein CAWTRGNTIYF.

This clone showed up just once. The V and J genes are TRBV18 and TRBJ1-1; TRBD1 agrees at 10 bases. Germline V gives CDR1 KGHSH, CDR2 LQKENI. This CDR3 contains 14 residues. Unmatched junction bases numbered 5, after V lost 5 bases and J lost 5 bases. The CDR3 protein is CASSSTGGETEAFF. CDR3 coding DNA: TGTGCCAGCTCATCGACAGGGGGCGAGACTGAAGCTTTCTTT. The variable domain in full, completed from reference TRBV18 and TRBJ1-1, reads NAGVMQNPRHLVRRRGQEARLRCSPMKGHSHVYWYRQLPEEGLKFMVYLQKENIIDESGMPKERFSAEFPKEGPSILRIQQVVRGDSAAYFCASSSTGGETEAFFGQGTRLTVV.

This clone showed up just a few times. The CDR3 reads CASSSVVEQYF. The CDR3 coding sequence is TGTGCCAGCAGCTCGGTGGTCGAGCAGTACTTC. The chain combines TRBV5-6 with TRBJ2-7; D uncertain. The germline gives CDR1 SGHDT, CDR2 YYEEEE. Trimming cost V 3 bases and J 6 bases, with 7 bases left between them. This CDR3 is built from 11 residues. Together with reference TRBV5-6 and TRBJ2-7, the CDR3 gives the full variable domain: DAGVTQSPTHLIKTRGQQVTLRCSPKSGHDTVSWYQQALGQGPQFIFQYYEEEERQRGNFPDRFSGHQFPNYSSELNVNALLLGDSALYLCASSSVVEQYFGPGTRLTVT.

The gene calls are TRBV4-2 and TRBJ1-4; 7 bases line up with TRBD1. The CDR3 totals 15 residues. V was pared by 1 base and J by 7 bases, with 6 bases of the junction left unmatched. The germline V gene encodes CDR1 LGHNA and CDR2 YNFKEQ. The CDR3 protein is CASSQVLQGFEKLFF. The DNA for the CDR3 is TGTGCCAGCAGCCAAGTTCTACAGGGGTTTGAAAAACTGTTTTTT.